This passage covers 16 T cell receptor beta chains from one sample sequenced in a study of T cell responses to AZD1222 COVID-19 vaccine. Only in-frame clones appear in the TCRdb table, and some are missing; sequencing was by immunoSEQ multiplex PCR. Among over 20,000 clones listed, about nine tenths were seen once. This specimen was peripheral blood, taken 28 days after the second AZD1222 dose. These receptors were collected from an adult who received the AZD1222 COVID-19 vaccine.

V usage is TRBV9 and J usage is TRBJ2-3, with a possible D match to TRBD2 (7 bases). The CDR3 contains 14 residues. Germline CDR1 SGDLS, CDR2 YYNGEE. V gave up 1 base and J gave up 6 bases, with 12 bases separating them. CDR3 loop: CASSVLGGRDTQYF. CDR3 DNA: TGTGCCAGCAGCGTACTGGGGGGGCGCGATACGCAGTATTTT.

The chain combines TRBV6-6 with TRBJ2-1; unclear D gene. From germline, CDR1 is MNHNY and CDR2 SVGAGI (reference sequence). The CDR3 totals 12 residues. Trimming took off 7 bases at V and 8 bases at J, with 12 bases between the two ends. CDR3 bases: TGTGCCAGCAATATGGGTTCAGATGAGCAGTTCTTC. As protein: CASNMGSDEQFF.

This chain uses TRBV28 with TRBJ1-4, with 7 positions matching TRBD1. Germline assignment: CDR1 MDHEN and CDR2 SYDVKM. The CDR3 runs to 14 residues. The V and J ends lost 4 bases and 8 bases, in that order; junction bases with no gene match: 7. CDR3 sequence (DNA): TGTGCCAGCAGTTCCCCCAGGGGGGGAGAAAAACTGTTTTTT. Its protein product is CASSSPRGGEKLFF.

This sequence joins TRBV3-1 (or the pseudogene TRBV3-2) and TRBJ2-7; unclear D gene. The CDR3 is made up of 13 amino acids. CDR1 is LGHDT, CDR2 YNNKEL, per germline (reference sequence). The V gene lost 1 base and the J gene lost 0 bases, with 4 bases spanning the gap. The CDR3, as DNA: TGTGCCAGCAGCCAAGCCCGCTCCTACGAGCAGTACTTC. This codes for CASSQARSYEQYF.

The rearrangement joins TRBV5-1 to TRBJ2-7; D may be TRBD1 (5 bases). Germline lookup yields CDR1 SGHRS and CDR2 YFSETQ. The CDR3 covers 15 residues. V shed 0 bases and J shed 4 bases, with 14 bases lying between them. Written as DNA, the CDR3 is TGCGCCAGCAGCTTGGAGGGGAAGGGCTCTTACGAGCAGTACTTC. Protein: CASSLEGKGSYEQYF.

This clone was seen more than once but under ten times. This chain links TRBV7-2 with TRBJ2-1, with unresolved D. Germline CDR1 reads SGHTA; CDR2 reads FQGNSA. The CDR3 length is 12 residues. Trimming pared 1 base from V and 5 bases from J, leaving 3 bases between. As DNA, the CDR3 is TGTGCCAGCAGCTTAGATAACAATGAGCAGTTCTTC. This sequence encodes CASSLDNNEQFF. The whole variable domain, filled in from reference TRBV7-2 and TRBJ2-1, reads GAGVSQSPSNKVTEKGKDVELRCDPISGHTALYWYRQSLGQGLEFLIYFQGNSAPDKSGLPSDRFSAERTGGSVSTLTIQRTQQEDSAVYLCASSLDNNEQFFGPGTRLTVL.

The V and J genes are TRBV3-1 (or the pseudogene TRBV3-2) and TRBJ2-7; D is possibly TRBD1 or TRBD2 (5 bases each). Between the trimmed V and J ends, which lost 1 base and 1 base, there was a span of 8 bases. In germline, CDR1 is LGHDT, CDR2 YNNKEL (reference sequence). The CDR3 contains 14 residues. CDR3 protein: CASSQGGASYEQYF. CDR3 nucleotides: TGTGCCAGCAGCCAAGGAGGGGCTTCCTACGAGCAGTACTTC.

The chain recombines TRBV5-1 with TRBJ2-5, with D hard to call. The V end was cut by 4 bases, the J end by 0 bases, with 4 bases between. Germline-derived CDR1 and CDR2 are SGHRS and YFSETQ. This CDR3 has 12 amino acids. The CDR3 protein is CASSTDQETQYF. The CDR3 nucleotides read TGCGCCAGCAGCACGGACCAAGAGACCCAGTACTTC.

The chain carries TRBV2 and TRBJ1-4, with D perhaps matching TRBD1 (5 bases). V shed 7 bases and J shed 7 bases, with 16 bases lying between them. This CDR3 has 14 residues. The V gene's germline CDR1 is SNHLY and CDR2 FYNNEI. The CDR3 sequence: CASIRTSGSEKLFF. Written as DNA, the CDR3 is TGTGCCAGCATTCGGACAAGTGGGTCTGAAAAACTGTTTTTT. Full variable domain (remainder filled in from reference TRBV2 and TRBJ1-4): EPEVTQTPSHQVTQMGQEVILRCVPISNHLYFYWYRQILGQKVEFLVSFYNNEISEKSEIFDDQFSVERPDGSNFTLKIRSTKLEDSAMYFCASIRTSGSEKLFFGSGTQLSVL.

J is TRBJ2-5 and V is TRBV28, with TRBD2 identical over 9 bases. The CDR3 has 17 amino acids. V lost 1 base to trimming and J lost 1 base; unmatched junction nucleotides: 7. Looked up from germline, CDR1 is MDHEN and CDR2 is SYDVKM. The CDR3 loop reads CASSLYPSGGSQETQYF. The CDR3 DNA reads as TGTGCCAGCAGTTTATATCCCAGCGGGGGGAGCCAAGAGACCCAGTACTTC.

The rearrangement joins TRBV28 to TRBJ2-5; weak D call: TRBD2 (5 bases). There are 12 residues in the CDR3. In germline, CDR1 is MDHEN, CDR2 SYDVKM. V lost 5 bases and J 12 bases, leaving 16 bases between the germline ends. The CDR3 reads CASSPPGKLKYF. In nucleotides, the CDR3 is TGTGCCAGCAGTCCACCCGGGAAGCTCAAGTACTTC.

The V gene is TRBV5-6, the J gene TRBJ2-7; 12 bases agree with TRBD1. The CDR3 sequence is 17 residues long. After removal of 0 bases from V and 2 bases from J, the junction contained 6 bases not matched to a gene. Germline V gene lookup returns CDR1 SGHDT and CDR2 YYEEEE. For the CDR3, the DNA is TGTGCCAGCAGCTTGGCCGGGACAGGGGGCCTTCCCTACGAGCAGTACTTC. It is translated as CASSLAGTGGLPYEQYF.

The CDR3 DNA reads as TGTGCCAGCAGCCCTAGCGGGGGGCTGCAAGAGACCCAGTACTTC. Translation: CASSPSGGLQETQYF. J is TRBJ2-5 and V is TRBV28, with 11 bases matching TRBD2. Trimming cost V 6 bases and J 2 bases; bases outside gene matches: 5. This CDR3 has 15 residues. Germline V gives CDR1 MDHEN, CDR2 SYDVKM.

The J gene is TRBJ2-7, the V gene TRBV6-5; D is unclear. V lost 6 bases and J 4 bases, leaving 13 bases between the germline ends. CDR1 is MNHEY and CDR2 is SVGAGI in the germline V gene. This CDR3 spans 13 amino acids. CDR3 amino acids: CASSRSTPYEQYF. The CDR3 region has the DNA TGTGCCAGCAGCCGCTCGACACCGTACGAGCAGTACTTC.

The rearrangement joins TRBV6-5 to TRBJ1-1; 10 bases match TRBD1. The CDR3 is 15 residues long. Looked up from germline, CDR1 is MNHEY and CDR2 is SVGAGI. Trimming cost V 8 bases and J 4 bases; bases outside gene matches: 10. CDR3 coding DNA: TGTGCCAGCGAAGACAGGGGGCTTGGGGGCACTGAAGCTTTCTTT. Its protein product is CASEDRGLGGTEAFF.

The CDR3 DNA sequence: TGTGCCAGTAGTTGGACAGGGGAAAAACTGTTTTTT. Amino acids: CASSWTGEKLFF. The gene calls are TRBV19 and TRBJ1-4; 8 bases map to TRBD1. V lost 5 bases and J lost 8; bases outside the gene matches: 1. CDR3 length: 12 amino acids. Germline V gives CDR1 LNHDA, CDR2 SQIVND (reference sequence). The whole variable domain, filled in from reference TRBV19 and TRBJ1-4, reads DGGITQSPKYLFRKEGQNVTLSCEQNLNHDAMYWYRQDPGQGLRLIYYSQIVNDFQKGDIAEGYSVSREKKESFPLTVTSAQKNPTAFYLCASSWTGEKLFFGSGTQLSVL.